This T cell receptor beta chain stems from a study of OX40 agonist ivuxolimab in advanced cancers. Turning to the study itself: Ivuxolimab, which is an agonistic anti-OX40 (CD134) antibody, was administered to the patients. Hepatocellular carcinoma, melanoma, renal cell or head and neck cancer was diagnosed in the dose-escalation patients.

As to this clone: Its antigen is not known.

Some clones are missing from TCRdb's copy, which holds only in-frame ones; the method was immunoSEQ multiplex PCR. The sample lists about 48,000 clones; 80% to 95% were seen once. V was cut by 2 bases and J by 13 bases, with 15 bases left in between. CDR3 size: 14 residues. Germline V lookup: CDR1 MNHEY, CDR2 SVGAGI. Study-level results: Low normalized T-cell clonal expansion was additionally recorded for some nonresponders.

The chain uses TRBV6-5 and TRBJ1-6; tentatively, D is TRBD1 (6 bases). The clonotype was recovered from an adult with an advanced solid tumor such as melanoma, head and neck, liver or kidney cancer. This material consisted of CD4+ or CD8+ T cells sorted from blood, taken in a trial of the OX40 agonist ivuxolimab. CDR3 sequence (DNA): TGTGCCAGCAGTTACGGCGGGGGCTTGGGGCCCCTCCACTTT. Its protein product is CASSYGGGLGPLHF.